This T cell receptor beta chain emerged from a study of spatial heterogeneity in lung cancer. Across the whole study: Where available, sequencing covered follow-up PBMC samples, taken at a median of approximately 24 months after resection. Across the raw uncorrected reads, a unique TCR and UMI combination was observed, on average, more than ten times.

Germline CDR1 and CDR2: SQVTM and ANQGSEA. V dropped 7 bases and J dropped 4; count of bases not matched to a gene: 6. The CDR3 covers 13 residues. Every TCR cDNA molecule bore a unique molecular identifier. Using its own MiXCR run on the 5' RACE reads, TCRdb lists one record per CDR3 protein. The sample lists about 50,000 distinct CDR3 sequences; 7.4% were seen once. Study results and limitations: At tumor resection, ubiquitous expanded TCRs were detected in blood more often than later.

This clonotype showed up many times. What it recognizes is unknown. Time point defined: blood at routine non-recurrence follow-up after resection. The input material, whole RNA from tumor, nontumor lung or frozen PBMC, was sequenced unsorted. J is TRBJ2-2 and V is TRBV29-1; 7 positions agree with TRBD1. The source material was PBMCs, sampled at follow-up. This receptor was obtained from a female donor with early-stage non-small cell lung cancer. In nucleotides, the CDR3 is TGCAGCGCCGGGACAGTCGCCACCGGGGAGCTGTTTTTT. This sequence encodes CSAGTVATGELFF.